One sample yielded the 17 T cell receptor beta chains listed below, sequenced in a study of shared clonotypes between healthy human individuals. Using immunoSEQ multiplex PCR, the repertoire was profiled, and TCRdb retains in-frame clones only, with some absent. This table holds over a million clones, about three quarters found once. Sequencing was done on a sample of memory CD4+ T cells sorted from blood. Subset described: CD45RA-negative fraction. These TCRs come from a young man in good health.

The V and J genes are TRBV4-1 and TRBJ2-1; D might be TRBD1 (5 bases). The germline gives CDR1 MGHRA, CDR2 YSYEKL. Trimming cost V 1 base and J 3 bases, with 10 bases left between them. This CDR3 is 15 amino acids long. This CDR3 is CASSQGTDSYNEQFF. For the CDR3, the DNA is TGCGCCAGCAGCCAAGGGACCGACAGCTACAATGAGCAGTTCTTC.

This clone was recorded at least ten times. The chain has TRBV9 and TRBJ2-1; TRBD2 aligns across 10 bases. With V trimmed by 0 bases and J by 1 base, 10 bases remained unmatched. This CDR3 spans 19 amino acids. CDR1 SGDLS and CDR2 YYNGEE come from the germline V gene. CDR3 sequence (DNA): TGTGCCAGCAGCGTAGCTCCTAGCGGGAGTATAAGGTCCTACAATGAGCAGTTCTTC. This codes for CASSVAPSGSIRSYNEQFF.

This chain uses TRBV6-5 with TRBJ2-7; 9 bases are shared with TRBD2. The CDR3 runs to 15 residues. The V segment lost 6 bases and the J segment 5 bases; nucleotides outside the gene matches: 11. Per germline, CDR1 MNHEY and CDR2 SVGAGI. This chain's CDR3 is CASSLNGGRANEQYF. The CDR3 region has the DNA TGTGCCAGCAGCCTTAACGGCGGGAGGGCCAACGAGCAGTACTTC.

This rearrangement joins TRBV5-1 to TRBJ2-5; TRBD2 matches 12 bases. CDR1 and CDR2 (germline): SGHRS, YFSETQ. V lost 3 bases to trimming and J lost 5 bases; unmatched junction nucleotides: 5. The CDR3 is 15 amino acids. The DNA of the CDR3 is TGCGCCAGCAGCTCTAGCGGGGGGGCCCCGGAGACCCAGTACTTC. Translating gives CASSSSGGAPETQYF.

As concerns this clone: The same CDR3 is also encoded by other DNA sequences in this sample. J is TRBJ2-5 and V is TRBV5-1, with TRBD1 matching over 7 bases. The trim removed 5 bases at V and 2 bases at J, leaving 3 bases unmatched. Germline-derived CDR1 and CDR2 are SGHRS and YFSETQ. The CDR3 runs 13 residues. The CDR3 loop is CASRGTAQETQYF. CDR3 bases: TGCGCCAGCAGAGGGACAGCACAAGAGACCCAGTACTTC.

The chain uses TRBV5-8 and TRBJ1-1; 10 nucleotides align to TRBD1. Germline loops: CDR1 SGHTS, CDR2 YDEGEE. With 6 bases clipped from V and 1 base from J, the junction kept 6 bases outside the gene matches. This CDR3 has 15 amino acids. The CDR3 protein is CASTRQGAGNTEAFF. CDR3 coding DNA: TGTGCCAGCACCCGACAGGGGGCTGGGAACACTGAAGCTTTCTTT.

As to this clone: In the same sample, other DNA sequences code for this CDR3. CDR3 amino acids: CASSYSATNEKLFF. The CDR3 region has the DNA TGTGCCAGCAGTTACAGTGCAACTAATGAAAAACTGTTTTTT. The chain joins TRBV6-5 to TRBJ1-4; D is unresolved. The germline V and J ends were trimmed by 2 bases and 0 bases, with 4 bases remaining between them. Germline V CDR1 and CDR2: MNHEY, SVGAGI. This CDR3 contains 14 residues.

The CDR3, as DNA: TGTGCCTACCTCGATGGGTCCTACAATGAGCAGTTCTTC. Translated: CAYLDGSYNEQFF. The chain joins TRBV30 to TRBJ2-1; D remains ambiguous. The V and J ends lost 7 bases and 1 base respectively, with 11 bases between them. The CDR3 spans 13 residues. Germline loops: CDR1 GTSNPN, CDR2 SVGIG (reference sequence).

V gene TRBV7-2 combines with J gene TRBJ2-4; D is perhaps TRBD1 (5 bases). The CDR3 length is 14 residues. With 5 bases removed from V and 0 bases from J, the gap between germline ends came to 8 bases. In germline, CDR1 is SGHTA, CDR2 FQGNSA. The CDR3 reads CASSPQGAKNIQYF. The CDR3 DNA sequence: TGTGCCAGCAGCCCGCAGGGAGCCAAAAACATTCAGTACTTC. The complete variable domain, with remaining parts taken from reference TRBV7-2 and TRBJ2-4, reads GAGVSQSPSNKVTEKGKDVELRCDPISGHTALYWYRQSLGQGLEFLIYFQGNSAPDKSGLPSDRFSAERTGGSVSTLTIQRTQQEDSAVYLCASSPQGAKNIQYFGAGTRLSVL.

This clone was detected a few times. This chain links TRBV14 with TRBJ1-4; 8 bases are shared with TRBD1. Germline V gives CDR1 SGHDN, CDR2 FVKESK. The CDR3 has 15 residues. The trim removed 2 bases at V and 8 bases at J, leaving 7 bases unmatched. Here the CDR3 reads CASSQIRGLREKLFF. Here the CDR3 DNA reads TGTGCCAGCAGCCAAATCAGGGGGCTAAGGGAAAAACTGTTTTTT.

This clone was picked up a small number of times. The rearrangement joins TRBV6-5 to TRBJ2-5; D uncertain. The CDR3 totals 11 residues. Looked up from germline, CDR1 is MNHEY and CDR2 is SVGAGI. V gave up 7 bases and J gave up 4 bases, with 7 bases separating them. CDR3 sequence: CASTAGETQYF. CDR3 nucleotide sequence: TGTGCCAGCACAGCAGGAGAGACCCAGTACTTC.

The rearrangement links TRBV9 to TRBJ2-1; D unresolved. Per germline, CDR1 SGDLS and CDR2 YYNGEE. The CDR3 loop spans 16 amino acids. Trimming pared 0 bases from V and 0 bases from J, leaving 10 bases between. The chain's CDR3 is CASSVVGTDSYNEQFF. DNA for the CDR3: TGTGCCAGCAGCGTAGTAGGAACAGACTCCTACAATGAGCAGTTCTTC. The full variable domain, in which reference TRBV9 and TRBJ2-1 provide the parts outside the CDR3, is DSGVTQTPKHLITATGQRVTLRCSPRSGDLSVYWYQQSLDQGLQFLIQYYNGEERAKGNILERFSAQQFPDLHSELNLSSLELGDSALYFCASSVVGTDSYNEQFFGPGTRLTVL.

V gene TRBV6-5 combines with J gene TRBJ2-3; a possible D gene is TRBD1 (6 bases). Trimming shortened V by 7 bases and J by 1 base, and 9 bases separated the two germline ends. The CDR3 is 13 amino acids. In germline, CDR1 is MNHEY, CDR2 SVGAGI. The CDR3: CASTTGGTDTQYF. For the CDR3, the DNA is TGTGCCAGCACGACAGGCGGCACAGATACGCAGTATTTT.

The gene calls are TRBV4-3 and TRBJ2-6; a possible D gene is TRBD2 (6 bases). This CDR3 spans 15 amino acids. V shed 4 bases and J shed 0 bases, with 7 bases lying between them. CDR1 is LGHNA and CDR2 is YSLEER in the germline V gene. CDR3: CASSPGGSGANVLTF. The CDR3 DNA reads TGCGCCAGCAGCCCCGGGGGCTCTGGGGCCAACGTCCTGACTTTC.

The chain uses TRBV2 and TRBJ1-5; perhaps TRBD1 as D (6 bases). CDR1 and CDR2 from the germline V gene are SNHLY and FYNNEI. The CDR3 length is 13 residues. Trimming removed 7 bases from V and 4 bases from J, with 11 bases in between. CDR3 nucleotides: TGTGCCAGCACGCAGGGGAGGAATCAGCCCCAGCATTTT. Amino acid sequence: CASTQGRNQPQHF.

The chain joins TRBV1 to TRBJ1-5; the table's TRBD1 call for D was not verified on the DNA. TRBV1 is designated a pseudogene. CDR3 length: 14 amino acids. CDR3 sequence: CTSSQAVGNQPQHF. CDR3 coding DNA: TGCACCAGCAGCCAAGCAGTGGGCAATCAGCCCCAGCATTTT.

This chain connects TRBV2 to TRBJ2-1, with a tentative D call TRBD2 (6 bases). This CDR3 contains 13 residues. Trimming left V 7 bases short and J 6 bases short, with 13 bases between. Germline CDR1 SNHLY, CDR2 FYNNEI. The CDR3 region has the DNA TGTGCCAGCATTCGGGAGTGGGGCAATGAGCAGTTCTTC. Its protein product is CASIREWGNEQFF.